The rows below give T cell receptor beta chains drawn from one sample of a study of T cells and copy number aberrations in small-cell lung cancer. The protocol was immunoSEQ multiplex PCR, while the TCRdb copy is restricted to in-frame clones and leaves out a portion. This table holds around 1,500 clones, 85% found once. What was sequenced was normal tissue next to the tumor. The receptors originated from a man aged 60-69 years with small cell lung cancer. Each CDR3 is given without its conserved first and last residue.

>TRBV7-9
ASSLHGLNNEQF
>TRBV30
ACQTSGIGADTQY
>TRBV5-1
ASSIRTGANTEAF
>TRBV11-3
ASSPGQEPGNTIY
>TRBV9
ASGGQGETQY
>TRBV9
ASSPGNEQY
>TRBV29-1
SVSGTSGRGAYEQY
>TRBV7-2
ASSYTQGAIGELF
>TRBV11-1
ASSSTPGQTYEQY
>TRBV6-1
ASSEASGSYNEQF
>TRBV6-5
ASSPRTGFYEQY
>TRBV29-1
SVLAGVGGELF
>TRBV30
AWSAVAGGSEQY
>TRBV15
ATSRDSGDTR
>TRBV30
AWSVRSQGGDGYT
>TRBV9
ASSESRDVDEQF
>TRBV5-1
ASSPAGIAGRGADTQY
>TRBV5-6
ASSLTGVGDTQY
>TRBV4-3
ASSQDLNRNTGELF
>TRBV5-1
ASSPGQGWNEQF
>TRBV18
ASSPQGGQQAF
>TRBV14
ASSGPQKGGGETQY
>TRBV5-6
ASSLGETDTQY
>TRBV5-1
ASSWDRGTPDEQF
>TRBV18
ASSPRTDTQY
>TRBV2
ASSDYGPTNEKLF
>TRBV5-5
ASSPTGSSYEQY
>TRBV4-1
ASSQEWGGLYEQY
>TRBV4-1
ASSQQGANSYEQY
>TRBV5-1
ASSLGRVEIT
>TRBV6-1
ASSQNSARGNEQF
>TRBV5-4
ASSRTSGTSGANVLT
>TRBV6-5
ASSARQGRNEQF
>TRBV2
ASSDQAIMNTEAF
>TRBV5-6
ASSLKRQGAETQY
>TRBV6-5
ASSPRGDMDEQF
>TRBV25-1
ASTLGTGTDEQF
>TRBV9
ASSPLAVLNSYNEQF
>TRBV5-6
ASSLPRGPYNEQF
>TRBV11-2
ASSFVGQGHNEQF
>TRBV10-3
AISESANEGQY
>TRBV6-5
ASSYGKDRPYEQY
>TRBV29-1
SATGYYGYT
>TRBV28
ASSLRRKQY
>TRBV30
AWSVGLRIIMTRDRGYEQY
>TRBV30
AWSVVGRRNYEQY